Presented here are 27 T cell receptor beta chains from one specimen sequenced in a study of identical twins' blood T cells. TCRdb itself ran the 5' RACE reads through MiXCR, one entry per CDR3 protein. The sample records 350,000 to 450,000 distinct CDR3 sequences, roughly 28% being singletons. Sequencing used PBMCs. The receptors stem from a woman aged 18-49 years in good health.

This clonotype occurred many times. The rearrangement links TRBV20-1 to TRBJ2-2; a possible D gene is TRBD1 (6 bases). Germline CDR1 is DFQATT and CDR2 is SNEGSKA (reference sequence). Trimming took 4 bases from V and 7 from J, leaving 10 bases between them. This CDR3 is 12 amino acids long. The CDR3 spells CSATQGHGELFF. CDR3 bases: TGCAGTGCTACACAGGGTCACGGGGAGCTGTTTTTT.

As concerns this clonotype: No conserved phenylalanine or tryptophan is present at the end of the CDR3, so a read error is the likely explanation. V gene TRBV13 combines with J gene TRBJ1-1, with no clear D. Germline-derived CDR1 and CDR2 are PRHDT and FYEKMQ (reference sequence). This CDR3 spans 13 amino acids. The CDR3 is CASSLRKNTEAFS. The DNA for the CDR3 is TGCGCCAGCAGCTTACGGAAGAACACTGAAGCTTTCTCT.

This chain joins TRBV18 and TRBJ1-2; D perhaps matches TRBD1 (5 bases). Trimming cost V 3 bases and J 2 bases, with 10 bases left between them. Germline CDR1 KGHSH, CDR2 LQKENI. CDR3 length: 14 residues. CDR3 region: CASSPRGSNYGYTF. The CDR3 DNA reads TGTGCCAGCTCACCTCGGGGGTCAAACTATGGCTACACCTTC.

This clonotype was observed a handful of times. The chain combines TRBV29-1 with TRBJ1-5, with D unclear. Germline CDR1 and CDR2: SQVTM and ANQGSEA. The CDR3 length is 14 residues. V dropped 4 bases and J dropped 0 bases, with 10 bases sitting between them. The CDR3 here is CSVVLESSNQPQHF. The DNA for the CDR3 is TGCAGCGTTGTTCTGGAGTCTAGCAATCAGCCCCAGCATTTT.

The chain combines TRBV20-1 with TRBJ2-3, with 8 bases that match TRBD1. With 4 bases clipped from V and 8 bases from J, the junction kept 11 bases outside the gene matches. Germline CDR1 DFQATT, CDR2 SNEGSKA (reference sequence). The length of the CDR3 is 14 residues. CDR3 amino acids: CSAKIRGPTGTQYF. Here the CDR3 DNA reads TGCAGTGCTAAAATCAGGGGGCCCACGGGTACGCAGTATTTT.

This clonotype was detected many times. The chain uses TRBV5-4 and TRBJ1-4; TRBD1 is a possible D gene (5 bases). Germline CDR1 is SGHNT and CDR2 is YYREEE (reference sequence). Deletions cut 4 bases from V and 1 base from J, with 8 bases between. The CDR3 runs to 14 residues. The CDR3 region is CASSTGGTNEKLFF. CDR3 in DNA: TGTGCCAGCAGCACGGGGGGAACTAATGAAAAACTGTTTTTT.

This clonotype was seen a single time. The gene calls are TRBV19 and TRBJ1-6, with a tentative D call TRBD1 (6 bases). Germline lookup yields CDR1 LNHDA and CDR2 SQIVND (reference sequence). V lost 7 bases, J lost 5 bases, and 9 bases lay in between. This CDR3 contains 13 residues. CDR3 coding DNA: TGTGCCAGTAAAGACAGGAATAATTCACCCCTCCACTTT. Amino acid sequence: CASKDRNNSPLHF.

The chain is built from TRBV28 and TRBJ2-2, with D unresolved. The CDR3 is 13 residues long. V was cut by 4 bases and J by 5 bases, with 8 bases left in between. Per the germline V gene, CDR1 is MDHEN and CDR2 is SYDVKM. This chain's CDR3 is CASSYLGTGELFF. The CDR3 DNA reads TGTGCCAGCAGTTACCTGGGGACCGGGGAGCTGTTTTTT.

A note on this clonotype: A much larger clone lies a single base off, so this may be a read error. The chain links TRBV20-1 to TRBJ1-1; D remains unclear. Per the germline V gene, CDR1 is DFQATT and CDR2 is SNEGSKA (reference sequence). The length of the CDR3 is 14 residues. The CDR3 nucleotides read TGCGGTGCTCTAATTTCAGGTTTGGGGACTGAAGCTTTCTTT. Encoded protein: CGALISGLGTEAFF.

This clonotype was picked up one time. The V gene is TRBV20-1, the J gene TRBJ2-1; TRBD2 agrees at 10 bases. Germline V lookup: CDR1 DFQATT, CDR2 SNEGSKA (reference sequence). This CDR3 comprises 16 residues. Trimming at V came to 6 bases and at J to 9 bases, leaving 17 bases not matched to a gene. The CDR3 region is CSASPGASGSEGEQFF. The CDR3 coding sequence is TGCAGTGCCTCTCCCGGGGCTAGCGGGAGCGAGGGTGAGCAGTTCTTC.

Of note for this clonotype: A much larger clone differs by one base, so this may be a read error. The chain couples TRBV29-1 to TRBJ1-2, with 9 bases fitting TRBD1. The CDR3 runs to 12 residues. Germline V gene lookup returns CDR1 SQVTM and CDR2 ANQGSEA. V shed 5 bases and J 7 bases; nucleotides not matched to a gene: 5. CDR3 sequence: CSVWDRVGGYTF. The CDR3 DNA sequence: TGCAGCGTTTGGGACAGGGTAGGTGGCTACACCTTC. The full variable domain, completed using reference TRBV29-1 and TRBJ1-2, is SAVISQKPSRDICQRGTSLTIQCQVDSQVTMMFWYRQQPGQSLTLIATANQGSEATYESGFVIDKFPISRPNLTFSTLTVSNMSPEDSSIYLCSVWDRVGGYTFGSGTRLTVV.

A few counts support this clonotype. J is TRBJ1-1 and V is TRBV6-2 or TRBV6-3; no clear D gene. There are 15 residues in the CDR3. Trimming left V 5 bases short and J 8 bases short, with 21 bases between. Germline V lookup: CDR1 MNHEY, CDR2 SVGEGT. The CDR3 loop reads CASSNREIRWTEAFF. CDR3 DNA: TGTGCCAGCAGTAACCGGGAGATAAGATGGACCGAAGCTTTCTTT.

The chain carries TRBV7-6 and TRBJ2-1; D possibly corresponds to TRBD2 (6 bases). The CDR3 covers 14 residues. Looked up from germline, CDR1 is SGHVS and CDR2 is FNYEAQ. The V end lost 7 bases, the J end lost 5 bases, and 15 bases lay between the germline ends. The CDR3 loop reads CASTTTSADNEQFF. The CDR3 DNA is TGTGCCAGCACCACGACTAGTGCCGACAATGAGCAGTTCTTC.

The chain has TRBV29-1 and TRBJ2-1, with D maybe TRBD2 (6 bases). CDR3 length: 14 amino acids. Trimming shortened V by 3 bases and J by 5 bases, and 14 bases separated the two germline ends. Germline values: CDR1 SQVTM, CDR2 ANQGSEA. CDR3 in DNA: TGCAGCGTTGATTCGCGGGGTAGGGACAATGAGCAGTTCTTC. Translation: CSVDSRGRDNEQFF.

The chain carries TRBV6-5 and TRBJ1-1, with D tentatively TRBD1 (5 bases). CDR3 length: 14 residues. Trimming took off 7 bases at V and 0 bases at J, with 12 bases between the two ends. Per germline, CDR1 MNHEY and CDR2 SVGAGI. The chain's CDR3 is CASKYRQLNTEAFF. CDR3 in DNA: TGTGCCAGCAAGTACAGGCAATTGAACACTGAAGCTTTCTTT.

To note about this clonotype: One base away lies a much larger clone, so this may be a sequencing read error. The chain has TRBV5-1 and TRBJ1-2; D gene ambiguous. The CDR3 contains 13 residues. Germline assignment: CDR1 SGHRS and CDR2 YFSETQ. This CDR3 is CAGSAGSNHGYTF. CDR3 nucleotide sequence: TGCGCCGGCAGCGCCGGATCAAACCATGGCTACACCTTC.

This rearrangement joins TRBV18 to TRBJ1-4; perhaps TRBD1 as D (6 bases). V was shortened by 0 bases and J by 10 bases, with 12 bases between the two germline ends. Looked up from germline, CDR1 is KGHSH and CDR2 is LQKENI. This CDR3 comprises 14 residues. This CDR3 reads CASSPPQGGVKLFF. CDR3 in DNA: TGTGCCAGCTCACCACCACAGGGTGGAGTAAAACTGTTTTTT.

In its sample, this clonotype was seen many times. The rearrangement uses TRBV7-2 and TRBJ1-2, with D unresolved. The V gene's germline CDR1 is SGHTA and CDR2 FQGNSA. The CDR3 covers 12 residues. The germline V and J ends were trimmed by 2 bases and 8 bases, with 9 bases remaining between them. CDR3 coding DNA: TGTGCCAGCAGCTTAAGTGTACCGGGCTACACCTTC. This codes for CASSLSVPGYTF.

On this clonotype: A single base separates this from a much larger clone, so it may be a read error. The chain recombines TRBV28 with TRBJ1-1; 8 bases fit TRBD1. This CDR3 region has 13 residues. Germline-derived CDR1 and CDR2 are MDHEN and SYDVKM. The CDR3 spells CAGSLDRVTEAFF. CDR3 coding DNA: TGTGCCGGCAGTTTGGACAGGGTCACTGAAGCTTTCTTT.

Of note for this clonotype: An end of the junction differs from the germline gene, which may be a read error. J is TRBJ2-2 and V is TRBV5-6, with D unresolved. This CDR3 has 13 amino acids. CDR1 is SGHDT and CDR2 is YYEEEE in the germline V gene. The DNA for the CDR3 is TGTGCCAACAGCCCGGCCCCCACCGGGGAGCTGTTTTTT. It yields the protein CANSPAPTGELFF.

The chain has TRBV5-4 and TRBJ1-2; 7 nucleotides line up with TRBD1. V was clipped by 3 bases and J by 4 bases; unmatched bases: 3. The germline V gene has CDR1 SGHNT and CDR2 YYREEE (reference sequence). The CDR3 extends over 13 amino acids. DNA for the CDR3: TGTGCCAGCAGCTCAGACAGGGTCTATGGCTACACCTTC. Protein product: CASSSDRVYGYTF. Combining the CDR3 with reference TRBV5-4 and TRBJ1-2 gives the whole variable domain ETGVTQSPTHLIKTRGQQVTLRCSSQSGHNTVSWYQQALGQGPQFIFQYYREEENGRGNFPPRFSGLQFPNYSSELNVNALELDDSALYLCASSSDRVYGYTFGSGTRLTVV.

This clonotype has only a few counts. The genes are TRBV5-1 and TRBJ2-1; D not certain. The CDR3 is made up of 12 amino acids. Trimming removed 5 bases at V and 8 bases at J, with 11 bases between. Germline-derived CDR1 and CDR2 are SGHRS and YFSETQ. In DNA, the CDR3 is TGCGCCAGCAGACTGCAGGTCGATGAGCAGTTCTTC. It yields the protein CASRLQVDEQFF.

This clonotype showed up just a few times. The CDR3 is CSARAQGVAEAFF. In DNA, the CDR3 is TGCAGTGCTAGGGCACAGGGAGTAGCTGAAGCTTTCTTT. This chain uses TRBV20-1 with TRBJ1-1, with D maybe TRBD1 (6 bases). V lost 3 bases and J 6 bases, leaving 14 bases between the germline ends. The CDR3 spans 13 residues. Germline V CDR1 and CDR2: DFQATT, SNEGSKA (reference sequence).

The V and J genes are TRBV20-1 and TRBJ2-7, with a possible D match to TRBD2 (5 bases). V shed 6 bases and J shed 5 bases, with 11 bases lying between them. CDR1 DFQATT and CDR2 SNEGSKA come from the germline V gene (reference sequence). This CDR3 comprises 11 residues. CDR3 loop: CSALRVDEQYF. CDR3 coding DNA: TGCAGTGCGCTGAGGGTCGACGAGCAGTACTTC.

This clonotype showed up just a few times. This CDR3 is CASSEYWGANTGELFF. DNA for the CDR3: TGTGCCAGCAGTGAATACTGGGGGGCGAACACCGGGGAGCTGTTTTTT. The genes are TRBV6-1 and TRBJ2-2, with D possibly being TRBD2 (6 bases). The CDR3 contains 16 residues. The V end lost 2 bases, the J end lost 0 bases, and 10 bases lay between the germline ends. Germline assignment: CDR1 MNHNS and CDR2 SASEGT.

The DNA for the CDR3 is TGTGCCAGCAGCTTACGGGCCCCAAACCCCGAGCAGTTCTTC. It yields the protein CASSLRAPNPEQFF. The V call is TRBV7-2, the J call TRBJ2-1; unclear D gene. In germline, CDR1 is SGHTA, CDR2 FQGNSA. The CDR3 is 14 amino acids. V was shortened by 2 bases and J by 10 bases, with 15 bases between the two germline ends.

As concerns this clonotype: Possible read error: a much larger clone is one base away. The V gene is TRBV9, the J gene TRBJ1-1; 9 bases match TRBD1. Trimming at V came to 4 bases and at J to 7 bases, leaving 8 bases not matched to a gene. Germline V lookup: CDR1 SGDLS, CDR2 YYNGEE. The CDR3 runs 14 residues. The CDR3 nucleotides are TGTGCCAGCAGCCACCGGGACAGGGACAATGAAGCTTTCTTT. It encodes CASSHRDRDNEAFF.